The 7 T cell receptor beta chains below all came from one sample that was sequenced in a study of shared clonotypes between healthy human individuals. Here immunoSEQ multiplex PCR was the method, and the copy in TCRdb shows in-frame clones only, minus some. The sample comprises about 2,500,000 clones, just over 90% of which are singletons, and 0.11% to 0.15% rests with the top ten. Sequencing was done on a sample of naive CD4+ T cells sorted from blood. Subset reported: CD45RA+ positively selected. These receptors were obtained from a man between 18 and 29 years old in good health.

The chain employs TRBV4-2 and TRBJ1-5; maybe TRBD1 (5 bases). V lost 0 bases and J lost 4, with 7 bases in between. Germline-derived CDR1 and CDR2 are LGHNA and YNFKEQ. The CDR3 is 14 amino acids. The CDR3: CASSQDQGNQPQHF. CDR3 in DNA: TGTGCCAGCAGCCAAGATCAGGGAAATCAGCCCCAGCATTTT.

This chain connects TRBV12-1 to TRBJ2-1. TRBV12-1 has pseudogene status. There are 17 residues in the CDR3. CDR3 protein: CASSSAQTGTPYNEQFF. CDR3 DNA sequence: TGTGCCAGCAGCTCCGCCCAGACCGGGACCCCCTACAATGAGCAGTTCTTC.

Here the CDR3 reads CATRRDYSGANVLTF. DNA of the CDR3: TGTGCCACCAGACGAGATTACTCCGGGGCCAACGTCCTGACTTTC. This rearrangement joins TRBV6-5 to TRBJ2-6; D is uncertain. This CDR3 is 15 amino acids long. Trimming took off 10 bases at V and 4 bases at J, with 17 bases between the two ends. Germline assignment: CDR1 MNHEY and CDR2 SVGAGI.

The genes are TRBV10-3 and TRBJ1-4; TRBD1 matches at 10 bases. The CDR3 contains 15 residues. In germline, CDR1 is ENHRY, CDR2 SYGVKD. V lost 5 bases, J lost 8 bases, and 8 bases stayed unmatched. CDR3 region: CAISPRQGAGEKLFF. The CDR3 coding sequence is TGTGCCATCAGTCCCCGACAGGGGGCAGGAGAAAAACTGTTTTTT.

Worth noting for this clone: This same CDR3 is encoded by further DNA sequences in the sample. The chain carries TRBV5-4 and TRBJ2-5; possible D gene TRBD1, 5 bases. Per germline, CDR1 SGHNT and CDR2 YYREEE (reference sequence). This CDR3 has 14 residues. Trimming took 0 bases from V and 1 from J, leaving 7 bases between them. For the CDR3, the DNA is TGTGCCAGCAGCTTGGGGACACTCCAAGAGACCCAGTACTTC. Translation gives CASSLGTLQETQYF.

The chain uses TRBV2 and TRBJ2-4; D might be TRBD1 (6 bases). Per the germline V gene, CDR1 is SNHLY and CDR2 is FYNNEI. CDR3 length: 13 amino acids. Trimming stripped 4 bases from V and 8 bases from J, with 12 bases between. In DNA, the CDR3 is TGTGCCAGCAGTGGGCCCGAGGGGGACATTCAGTACTTC. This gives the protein CASSGPEGDIQYF.

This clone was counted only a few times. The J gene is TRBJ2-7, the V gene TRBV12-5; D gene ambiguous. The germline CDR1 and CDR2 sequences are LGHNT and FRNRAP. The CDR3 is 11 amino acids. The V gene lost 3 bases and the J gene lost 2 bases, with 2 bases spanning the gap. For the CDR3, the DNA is TGTGCTAGTGGTTTTCCCTACGAGCAGTACTTC. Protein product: CASGFPYEQYF. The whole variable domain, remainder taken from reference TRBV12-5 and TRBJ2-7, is DARVTQTPRHKVTEMGQEVTMRCQPILGHNTVFWYRQTMMQGLELLAYFRNRAPLDDSGMPKDRFSAEMPDATLATLKIQPSEPRDSAVYFCASGFPYEQYFGPGTRLTVT.